The clone carrying this T cell receptor (beta chain) has a handful of counts. Within the sample, other DNA sequences also encode this same CDR3. The data derive from a study of blood T cell repertoires in COVID-19. V lost 0 bases and J 4 bases, leaving 12 bases between the germline ends. The CDR3 covers 14 residues. Germline lookup yields CDR1 GTSNPN and CDR2 SVGIG (reference sequence). Data came from immunoSEQ multiplex PCR; TCRdb stores just in-frame clones and leaves some out. The sample has 210,000 or so clones; almost 85% are singletons. This sequence joins TRBV30 and TRBJ1-1; D is undetermined. The origin of this receptor is a man aged 45-60 years with COVID-19, enrolled during active disease. Sequences were obtained from peripheral blood. The CDR3 DNA reads TGTGCCTGGAGTGTGTCCAGAAGGAGCACTGAAGCTTTCTTT. This gives the protein CAWSVSRRSTEAFF.